This TCR beta chain was found in a study of blood T cell repertoires in COVID-19. TCRdb's table, derived via immunoSEQ multiplex PCR, lists solely in-frame clones and lacks some. The data show over 300,000 clones, with around 84% seen just once and about 10% held by the top ten. Trimming shortened V by 4 bases and J by 3 bases, and 9 bases separated the two germline ends. Germline CDR1 and CDR2: KGHSH and LQKENI. The CDR3 is made up of 13 amino acids. This rearrangement joins TRBV18 to TRBJ1-2; no clear D gene. Sequencing was done on a sample of PBMCs or T cells enriched from blood (not recorded which). The source of this sequence is a woman younger than 30 who had recovered from COVID-19. CDR3 nucleotides: TGTGCCAGCTCACGAGACACAGACTATGGCTACACCTTC. Its translation: CASSRDTDYGYTF. The full variable domain, in which reference TRBV18 and TRBJ1-2 provide the parts outside the CDR3, is NAGVMQNPRHLVRRRGQEARLRCSPMKGHSHVYWYRQLPEEGLKFMVYLQKENIIDESGMPKERFSAEFPKEGPSILRIQQVVRGDSAAYFCASSRDTDYGYTFGSGTRLTVV.